The 29 T cell receptor beta chains below all came from one sample that was sequenced in a study of beta chain features in type 1 diabetes. Broader study findings: Researchers report that Type 1 diabetes patients had moderately but significantly shorter TCRB CDR3s across all four CD4+ subsets.

What these receptors recognize is not known. Expressed TCRB transcripts got sequenced, as all isolated RNA was reverse transcribed. Clones were sequenced by immunoSEQ multiplex PCR, and TCRdb holds only the in-frame ones, with some missing. The sample holds a few hundred thousand clones, approximately 12% seen once. Input material: naive CD4+ T cells from blood. These receptors were obtained from a woman aged 18-29 years with type 1 diabetes.

The chain links TRBV7-2 to TRBJ1-5, with no clear D. This CDR3 is 16 amino acids long. With 4 bases removed from V and 4 bases from J, the gap between germline ends came to 17 bases. CDR1 SGHTA and CDR2 FQGNSA come from the germline V gene. CDR3 loop: CASSSKVSQRNQPQHF. The DNA of the CDR3 is TGTGCCAGCAGCTCGAAAGTGTCACAGCGGAATCAGCCCCAGCATTTT. Complete variable domain (other parts from reference TRBV7-2 and TRBJ1-5): GAGVSQSPSNKVTEKGKDVELRCDPISGHTALYWYRQSLGQGLEFLIYFQGNSAPDKSGLPSDRFSAERTGGSVSTLTIQRTQQEDSAVYLCASSSKVSQRNQPQHFGDGTRLSIL.

This chain joins TRBV6-6 and TRBJ2-1; 9 nucleotides align to TRBD2. The ends lost 0 bases at V and 0 bases at J; junction bases unmatched: 0. This CDR3 has 16 amino acids. Germline V gene lookup returns CDR1 MNHNY and CDR2 SVGAGI (reference sequence). Written as DNA, the CDR3 is TGTGCCAGCAGTTACTCTAGCGGGAGCTCCTACAATGAGCAGTTCTTC. This sequence encodes CASSYSSGSSYNEQFF.

This clone was counted only a few times. V is TRBV5-1 and J is TRBJ1-1; D may be TRBD1 (6 bases). The length of the CDR3 is 14 residues. V gave up 1 base and J gave up 8 bases, with 15 bases separating them. CDR1 is SGHRS and CDR2 is YFSETQ in the germline V gene. The CDR3 spells CASSLTNPTGEAFF. CDR3 DNA: TGCGCCAGCAGCTTGACCAACCCGACAGGAGAAGCTTTCTTT.

The J gene is TRBJ2-1, the V gene TRBV29-1; 10 positions match TRBD2. Germline V lookup: CDR1 SQVTM, CDR2 ANQGSEA. This CDR3 is 14 amino acids long. J was trimmed by 8 bases and V by 4 bases; bases with no gene match: 8. The CDR3 protein is CSVGRRLAGDEQFF. CDR3 nucleotide sequence: TGCAGCGTTGGGCGGCGGCTAGCGGGAGATGAGCAGTTCTTC.

This clone turned up a few times. CDR3 DNA sequence: TGCAGTGCTATTATCAATGAGCAGTTCTTC. Its protein product is CSAIINEQFF. This rearrangement joins TRBV20-1 to TRBJ2-1; no firm D call. The V end lost 4 bases, the J end lost 6 bases, and 4 bases lay between the germline ends. Germline CDR1 DFQATT, CDR2 SNEGSKA (reference sequence). The length of the CDR3 is 10 residues.

This clone was detected only a few times. The J gene is TRBJ2-1, the V gene TRBV11-2, with a possible D match to TRBD2 (6 bases). The CDR3 runs to 11 residues. Trimming stripped 10 bases from V and 11 bases from J, with 15 bases between. Per the germline V gene, CDR1 is SGHAT and CDR2 is FQNNGV. CDR3 sequence reads: CATSASVQQFF. Here the CDR3 DNA reads TGTGCCACATCCGCTAGCGTTCAGCAGTTCTTC.

This chain uses TRBV19 with TRBJ2-7; TRBD1 aligns across 7 bases. The CDR3 sequence is 13 residues long. Germline V gene data show CDR1 as LNHDA and CDR2 as SQIVND (reference sequence). V lost 5 bases, J lost 3 bases, and 4 bases stayed unmatched. The CDR3 loop is CASSRDSIYEQYF. In DNA form, the CDR3 reads TGTGCCAGTAGTCGGGACAGCATCTACGAGCAGTACTTC.

This clone has more than one count but fewer than ten. The chain couples TRBV19 to TRBJ2-1; 10 positions match TRBD2. The ends lost 6 bases at V and 2 bases at J; junction bases unmatched: 7. Germline CDR1 and CDR2: LNHDA and SQIVND (reference sequence). The CDR3 contains 16 residues. This chain's CDR3 is CASSSSGRAAYNEQFF. CDR3 nucleotide sequence: TGTGCCAGTAGCTCGAGCGGGAGGGCCGCCTACAATGAGCAGTTCTTC.

This clone was detected once. The J gene is TRBJ2-7, the V gene TRBV5-1; no clear D. V was trimmed by 0 bases and J by 1 base, leaving 17 bases between them. Germline assignment: CDR1 SGHRS and CDR2 YFSETQ. This CDR3 has 17 amino acids. CDR3 region: CASSLEERRIASYEQYF. The CDR3 DNA follows: TGCGCCAGCAGCTTGGAAGAGAGACGGATAGCTTCCTACGAGCAGTACTTC.

This clone was found a few times. The chain links TRBV7-9 to TRBJ2-3; TRBD2 matches at 9 bases. This CDR3 has 16 residues. Germline V gene lookup returns CDR1 SEHNR and CDR2 FQNEAQ (reference sequence). The J segment lost 3 bases and the V segment lost 6 bases, leaving 10 bases of the junction unmatched. The CDR3: CASSNLGLASTDTQYF. In nucleotides, the CDR3 is TGTGCCAGCAGTAACTTGGGACTAGCCTCTACAGATACGCAGTATTTT.

The sample holds a few counts of this clone. J is TRBJ1-2 and V is TRBV7-2, with D possibly matching TRBD1 (6 bases). V lost 7 bases and J 8 bases, leaving 20 bases between the germline ends. The CDR3 spans 14 residues. Germline values: CDR1 SGHTA, CDR2 FQGNSA. The CDR3 bases are TGTGCCAGCACCCGGGGGGGCAGGCCGGGAGGCTACACCTTC. Amino acids: CASTRGGRPGGYTF.

The V and J genes are TRBV2 and TRBJ2-7; maybe TRBD1 (6 bases). V lost 6 bases, J lost 2 bases, and 14 bases lay in between. Germline V gene lookup returns CDR1 SNHLY and CDR2 FYNNEI. This CDR3 region has 14 residues. CDR3 amino acids: CASRRTANPYEQYF. The CDR3 region has the DNA TGTGCCAGCAGGCGGACAGCGAATCCCTACGAGCAGTACTTC.

The V gene is TRBV7-9, the J gene TRBJ2-2; D is unresolved. The V gene lost 11 bases and the J gene lost 4 bases, with 5 bases spanning the gap. The CDR3 consists of 10 residues. Germline V gives CDR1 SEHNR, CDR2 FQNEAQ (reference sequence). CDR3 sequence reads: CARSTGELFF. CDR3 nucleotide sequence: TGTGCCCGGAGCACCGGGGAGCTGTTTTTT. Looking up the rest from reference TRBV7-9 and TRBJ2-2 gives the full variable domain: DTGVSQNPRHKITKRGQNVTFRCDPISEHNRLYWYRQTLGQGPEFLTYFQNEAQLEKSRLLSDRFSAERPKGSFSTLEIQRTEQGDSAMYLCARSTGELFFGEGSRLTVL.

This clone has a handful of counts. V gene TRBV5-1 combines with J gene TRBJ2-7, with TRBD1 matching over 7 bases. Unmatched junction bases numbered 7, after V lost 0 bases and J lost 7 bases. The germline CDR1 and CDR2 sequences are SGHRS and YFSETQ. The CDR3 sequence is 14 residues long. CDR3 nucleotides: TGCGCCAGCAGCTTGGGACAGGGTCCTGGGGAGCAGTACGTC. Amino acid sequence: CASSLGQGPGEQYV.

This chain's CDR3 is CASSLMGAGGNTEAFF. In DNA form, the CDR3 reads TGTGCCAGCAGCTTAATGGGGGCCGGTGGGAACACTGAAGCTTTCTTT. The V gene is TRBV7-3, the J gene TRBJ1-1; a weak D match, TRBD1 (6 bases). The V and J ends lost 1 base and 1 base respectively, with 13 bases between them. Germline-derived CDR1 and CDR2 are SGHTA and FQGTGA. The CDR3 totals 16 residues.

The CDR3 DNA reads TGTGCCAGCACCCGGACAGGGACTAACTATGGCTACACCTTC. Protein sequence: CASTRTGTNYGYTF. The chain links TRBV2 to TRBJ1-2; 8 nucleotides match TRBD1. The length of the CDR3 is 14 residues. V was pared by 7 bases and J by 0 bases, with 4 bases of the junction left unmatched. Germline lookup yields CDR1 SNHLY and CDR2 FYNNEI.

This clone was recorded a few times. This chain connects TRBV6-5 to TRBJ2-1; 11 bases are a match to TRBD2. The CDR3 covers 15 residues. In germline, CDR1 is MNHEY, CDR2 SVGAGI. V was clipped by 6 bases and J by 8 bases; unmatched bases: 9. CDR3 loop: CASSLLAGDVYEQFF. The DNA for the CDR3 is TGTGCCAGCAGCCTACTAGCGGGAGATGTTTATGAGCAGTTCTTC.

The chain is built from TRBV30 and TRBJ2-5; TRBD2 is a possible D gene (5 bases). V lost 2 bases and J lost 9, with 22 bases in between. The CDR3 spans 15 residues. CDR1 is GTSNPN, CDR2 SVGIG, per germline (reference sequence). CDR3 in DNA: TGTGCCTGGAGTTTCTTAGGACGGTCGACGGGGTCCCAGTACTTC. It codes for CAWSFLGRSTGSQYF.

The chain's CDR3 is CASRGTSGFNEQFF. The CDR3 DNA reads TGTGCCAGCAGAGGGACTAGCGGGTTCAATGAGCAGTTCTTC. The gene calls are TRBV27 and TRBJ2-1, with 12 positions matching TRBD2. Trimming cost V 6 bases and J 6 bases; bases outside gene matches: 3. CDR3 size: 14 residues. Looked up from germline, CDR1 is MNHEY and CDR2 is SMNVEV (reference sequence).

This clone was recorded a few times. This rearrangement joins TRBV12-5 to TRBJ2-7; 7 bases are a match to TRBD1. V lost 7 bases and J lost 5; bases outside the gene matches: 8. There are 13 residues in the CDR3. CDR1 is LGHNT, CDR2 FRNRAP, per germline. The CDR3 DNA is TGTGCTAGTGCCCAGGACAGGTTCCACGAGCAGTACGTC. The encoded protein is CASAQDRFHEQYV.

The chain employs TRBV11-3 and TRBJ2-5; D possibly corresponds to TRBD1 (5 bases). CDR1 is SGHNT and CDR2 is YENEEA in the germline V gene. The CDR3 runs 12 residues. V lost 6 bases, J lost 4 bases, and 9 bases lay in between. The CDR3 loop is CASRLRGETQYF. CDR3 in DNA: TGTGCCAGCAGGTTAAGGGGAGAGACCCAGTACTTC.

The chain uses TRBV5-1 and TRBJ1-1; D is possibly TRBD1 (6 bases). The germline V and J ends were trimmed by 0 bases and 0 bases, with 27 bases remaining between them. CDR1 and CDR2 (germline): SGHRS, YFSETQ. This CDR3 region has 21 residues. The chain's CDR3 is CASSLDPRIQGTPNMNTEAFF. The CDR3 region has the DNA TGCGCCAGCAGCTTGGATCCCAGGATCCAGGGGACGCCCAACATGAACACTGAAGCTTTCTTT.

The V and J genes are TRBV19 and TRBJ2-1; maybe TRBD1 (6 bases). The CDR3 is 14 amino acids. Germline V gene data show CDR1 as LNHDA and CDR2 as SQIVND (reference sequence). The V and J ends lost 4 bases and 3 bases respectively, with 10 bases between them. DNA of the CDR3: TGTGCCAGTAGTAGCCGGGACAACTACAATGAGCAGTTCTTC. Its translation is CASSSRDNYNEQFF.

This clone was observed a few times. J is TRBJ2-3 and V is TRBV14; possibly TRBD2 for D (5 bases). The CDR3 extends over 21 amino acids. Trimming left V 0 bases short and J 4 bases short, with 29 bases between. Germline loops: CDR1 SGHDN, CDR2 FVKESK. The CDR3 sequence is CASSQESAAGGGYYNADTQYF. The CDR3 bases are TGTGCCAGCAGCCAAGAAAGTGCCGCAGGCGGAGGCTATTACAATGCAGATACGCAGTATTTT.

In this sample, this clone turned up a few times. The chain links TRBV5-1 to TRBJ1-4; possibly TRBD1 for D (6 bases). The V end lost 6 bases, the J end lost 1 base, and 10 bases lay between the germline ends. The CDR3 spans 14 residues. Germline V lookup: CDR1 SGHRS, CDR2 YFSETQ. The CDR3, as DNA: TGCGCCAGCAAAGGGGGTGAAACTAATGAAAAACTGTTTTTT. Translation: CASKGGETNEKLFF.

The rearrangement uses TRBV6-6 and TRBJ1-1; unclear D gene. This CDR3 has 13 amino acids. The V gene's germline CDR1 is MNHNY and CDR2 SVGAGI (reference sequence). V lost 5 bases to trimming and J lost 1 base, with 8 bases between them. The CDR3 loop reads CASSKQENTEAFF. CDR3 DNA sequence: TGTGCCAGCAGTAAACAAGAGAACACTGAAGCTTTCTTT.

The chain is built from TRBV13 and TRBJ2-3, with D tentatively TRBD2 (6 bases). This CDR3 spans 15 amino acids. In germline, CDR1 is PRHDT, CDR2 FYEKMQ (reference sequence). V was cut by 5 bases and J by 4 bases, with 16 bases left in between. CDR3 bases: TGTGCCAGCAGCCCGGGACTTCTTTTAGCAGATACGCAGTATTTT. Its protein is CASSPGLLLADTQYF.

The V and J genes are TRBV5-1 and TRBJ2-7; D remains unclear. Trimming left V 1 base short and J 0 bases short, with 5 bases between. This CDR3 spans 13 amino acids. The germline V gene has CDR1 SGHRS and CDR2 YFSETQ. CDR3 sequence reads: CASSLFDSYEQYV. Written as DNA, the CDR3 is TGCGCCAGCAGCTTGTTTGACTCCTACGAGCAGTACGTC.

This clone showed up just a few times. The CDR3 coding sequence is TGTGCCTGGAGTCCCCTTGGGTGGGCGGGAGTGGGTGCCGGGGAGCTGTTTTTT. Residues: CAWSPLGWAGVGAGELFF. The V and J genes are TRBV30 and TRBJ2-2; TRBD2 matches 7 bases. The J segment lost 6 bases and the V segment lost 2 bases, leaving 18 bases of the junction unmatched. The CDR3 length is 18 residues. Per the germline V gene, CDR1 is GTSNPN and CDR2 is SVGIG (reference sequence). Using reference TRBV30 and TRBJ2-2 for the parts outside the CDR3, the full variable domain is SQTIHQWPATLVQPVGSPLSLECTVEGTSNPNLYWYRQAAGRGLQLLFYSVGIGQISSEVPQNLSASRPQDRQFILSSKKLLLSDSGFYLCAWSPLGWAGVGAGELFFGEGSRLTVL.